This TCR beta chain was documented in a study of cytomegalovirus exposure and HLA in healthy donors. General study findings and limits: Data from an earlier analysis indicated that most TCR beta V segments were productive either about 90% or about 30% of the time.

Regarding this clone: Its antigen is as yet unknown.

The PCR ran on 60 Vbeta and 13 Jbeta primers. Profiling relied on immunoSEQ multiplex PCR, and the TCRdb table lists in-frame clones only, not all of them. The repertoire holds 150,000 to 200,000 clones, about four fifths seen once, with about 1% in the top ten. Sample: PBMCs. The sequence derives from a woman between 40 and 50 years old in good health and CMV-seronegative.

CDR3 loop: CAIRDRLATNEKLFF. The CDR3 nucleotides read TGTGCCATCAGGGACAGATTAGCAACTAATGAAAAACTGTTTTTT. The chain recombines TRBV10-3 with TRBJ1-4; tentative D call: TRBD1 (6 bases). This CDR3 spans 15 amino acids. Trimming removed 6 bases from V and 0 bases from J, with 11 bases in between. The germline V gene has CDR1 ENHRY and CDR2 SYGVKD.